These 25 T cell receptor beta chains were all obtained from the same sample, sequenced in a study of blood T cell repertoires in COVID-19. Sequencing used immunoSEQ multiplex PCR; TCRdb keeps in-frame clones, though not all of them. The sample consists of over 100,000 clones, around 89% of them appearing once. Input material: peripheral blood. The source is a man aged 50 to 59 with acute or convalescent COVID-19.

This sequence joins TRBV3-1 (or the pseudogene TRBV3-2) and TRBJ1-1, with 7 bases identical to TRBD1. Germline V gene data show CDR1 as LGHDT and CDR2 as YNNKEL (reference sequence). The CDR3 covers 12 residues. V gave up 7 bases and J gave up 6 bases; unmatched junction bases: 5. The CDR3 DNA sequence: TGTGCCAGCAAGGACACAGGGGCTGAAGCTTTCTTT. Protein sequence: CASKDTGAEAFF.

The chain has TRBV7-8 and TRBJ1-2; D may be TRBD1 (5 bases). The CDR3 spans 15 residues. V lost 0 bases, J lost 4 bases, and 12 bases lay in between. Looked up from germline, CDR1 is SGHVS and CDR2 is FQNEAQ. The CDR3 reads CASSLAGAGRYGYTF. CDR3 DNA: TGTGCCAGCAGCTTAGCAGGGGCCGGACGCTATGGCTACACCTTC. Filled out from reference TRBV7-8 and TRBJ1-2, the complete variable domain reads GAGVSQSPRYKVAKRGQDVALRCDPISGHVSLFWYQQALGQGPEFLTYFQNEAQLDKSGLPSDRFFAERPEGSVSTLKIQRTQQEDSAVYLCASSLAGAGRYGYTFGSGTRLTVV.

The V and J genes are TRBV5-1 and TRBJ2-7, with a possible D match to TRBD1 (5 bases). V dropped 5 bases and J dropped 2 bases, with 17 bases sitting between them. The CDR3 runs 15 residues. Germline V gives CDR1 SGHRS, CDR2 YFSETQ. The CDR3 sequence is CASSPDIGVPYEQYF. In DNA, the CDR3 is TGCGCCAGCAGTCCGGACATTGGGGTACCCTACGAGCAGTACTTC.

The chain uses TRBV19 and TRBJ2-1; 9 nucleotides line up with TRBD1. V trimming: 8 bases; J trimming: 10 bases; junction bases outside the gene matches: 9. Germline loops: CDR1 LNHDA, CDR2 SQIVND (reference sequence). This CDR3 is built from 13 residues. The chain's CDR3 is CASSGTGSWEQFF. Here the CDR3 DNA reads TGTGCCAGTTCCGGGACAGGGTCATGGGAGCAGTTCTTC.

CDR3 sequence (DNA): TGTGCCAGTACCCTCGGACTCTCCTCTGGAAACACCATATATTTT. Translating gives CASTLGLSSGNTIYF. V gene TRBV19 combines with J gene TRBJ1-3; D remains unclear. This CDR3 region has 15 residues. From germline, CDR1 is LNHDA and CDR2 SQIVND (reference sequence). Trimming removed 7 bases at V and 0 bases at J, with 13 bases between.

This chain joins TRBV15 and TRBJ2-3; D is undetermined. The CDR3 runs 14 residues. Trimming stripped 1 base from V and 1 base from J, with 6 bases between. Germline V gene data show CDR1 as LNHNV and CDR2 as YYDKDF (reference sequence). In nucleotides, the CDR3 is TGTGCCACCAGCAGAGGAGAGGGCACAGATACGCAGTATTTT. Residues: CATSRGEGTDTQYF.

The sample holds one count of this clone. J is TRBJ1-1 and V is TRBV7-2, with TRBD1 as a possible D gene (5 bases). Germline V gives CDR1 SGHTA, CDR2 FQGNSA. The V end lost 2 bases, the J end lost 5 bases, and 15 bases lay between the germline ends. The CDR3 covers 15 residues. The DNA of the CDR3 is TGTGCCAGCAGCTTACTACCCAGGGCAGAAACTGAAGCTTTCTTT. This gives the protein CASSLLPRAETEAFF.

This chain joins TRBV27 and TRBJ1-2; 10 bases are a match to TRBD1. CDR1 is MNHEY and CDR2 is SMNVEV in the germline V gene (reference sequence). The CDR3 length is 17 residues. The V and J ends lost 4 bases and 8 bases, in that order; junction bases with no gene match: 16. The CDR3 loop is CASSSPSATGGIPGYTF. Here the CDR3 DNA reads TGTGCCAGCAGTTCCCCCTCCGCGACAGGGGGCATTCCCGGCTACACCTTC.

V and J are TRBV6-5 and TRBJ1-3, with D maybe TRBD1 (6 bases). This CDR3 has 15 amino acids. From germline, CDR1 is MNHEY and CDR2 SVGAGI. The germline V and J ends were trimmed by 0 bases and 4 bases, with 10 bases remaining between them. The CDR3 loop reads CASSYSGGEGNTIYF. In nucleotides, the CDR3 is TGTGCCAGCAGTTACTCAGGGGGTGAAGGAAACACCATATATTTT.

This clone occurred once. The genes are TRBV9 and TRBJ2-7; 7 bases align to TRBD1. V shed 4 bases and J 1 base; nucleotides not matched to a gene: 8. This CDR3 region has 15 residues. From germline, CDR1 is SGDLS and CDR2 YYNGEE. The CDR3 protein is CASSPNRDSSYEQYF. The CDR3 DNA reads as TGTGCCAGCAGCCCAAACCGGGACAGTTCCTACGAGCAGTACTTC.

The gene calls are TRBV5-4 and TRBJ1-3; no definite D call. This CDR3 region has 14 residues. Per germline, CDR1 SGHNT and CDR2 YYREEE (reference sequence). With 3 bases removed from V and 9 bases from J, the gap between germline ends came to 16 bases. The CDR3 loop reads CASSSWHGSGTIYF. The CDR3, as DNA: TGTGCCAGCAGCTCCTGGCACGGGTCTGGCACCATATATTTT.

The genes are TRBV7-9 and TRBJ1-4, with D perhaps matching TRBD1 (6 bases). This CDR3 has 15 residues. Trimming pared 5 bases from V and 5 bases from J, leaving 15 bases between. The germline gives CDR1 SEHNR, CDR2 FQNEAQ (reference sequence). CDR3 loop: CASSPTGQLNEKLFF. In DNA, the CDR3 is TGTGCCAGCAGCCCTACCGGACAGTTAAATGAAAAACTGTTTTTT.

V gene TRBV19 combines with J gene TRBJ1-5; no firm D call. Trimming left V 8 bases short and J 6 bases short, with 11 bases between. Looked up from germline, CDR1 is LNHDA and CDR2 is SQIVND (reference sequence). The CDR3 contains 12 residues. The CDR3 nucleotides are TGTGCCAGTGGAGTCGGGGTTCAGCCCCAGCATTTT. Amino acids: CASGVGVQPQHF.

The V and J genes are TRBV5-1 and TRBJ1-6, with TRBD1 as a possible D gene (6 bases). The CDR3 has 18 residues. The ends were cut back, 1 base at V and 10 bases at J, with 24 bases in the middle. CDR1 and CDR2 (germline): SGHRS, YFSETQ. The CDR3 region has the DNA TGCGCCAGCAGCTTGAATGGGCCCACGACAGGCGGGTACTCACCCCTCCACTTT. It codes for CASSLNGPTTGGYSPLHF.

Comments on this clone: Other DNA sequences in the same sample also yield this CDR3. This sequence joins TRBV5-4 and TRBJ2-3; the D gene is possibly TRBD2 (5 bases). Germline CDR1 reads SGHNT; CDR2 reads YYREEE (reference sequence). The CDR3 is 14 residues long. The V gene lost 3 bases and the J gene lost 3 bases, with 11 bases spanning the gap. The CDR3 spells CASSSGENTDTQYF. The CDR3 DNA reads as TGTGCCAGCAGCTCCGGGGAGAATACAGATACGCAGTATTTT. The full variable domain, its missing parts supplied by reference TRBV5-4 and TRBJ2-3, is ETGVTQSPTHLIKTRGQQVTLRCSSQSGHNTVSWYQQALGQGPQFIFQYYREEENGRGNFPPRFSGLQFPNYSSELNVNALELDDSALYLCASSSGENTDTQYFGPGTRLTVL.

The rearrangement links TRBV27 to TRBJ1-3, with D uncertain. Germline CDR1 reads MNHEY; CDR2 reads SMNVEV (reference sequence). The V gene lost 4 bases and the J gene lost 0 bases, with 7 bases spanning the gap. The CDR3 consists of 14 residues. The CDR3 DNA reads TGTGCCAGCAGTTCTCCCCGCTCTGGAAACACCATATATTTT. This codes for CASSSPRSGNTIYF.

This clone has only a few counts. This rearrangement joins TRBV5-6 to TRBJ2-1; D call uncertain. CDR1 is SGHDT and CDR2 is YYEEEE in the germline V gene. Trimming left V 1 base short and J 9 bases short, with 5 bases between. CDR3 length: 11 residues. DNA of the CDR3: TGTGCCAGCAGCTTGATCAGTGAGCAGTTCTTC. This gives the protein CASSLISEQFF.

The chain has TRBV7-8 and TRBJ2-2; TRBD2 might be the D (7 bases). The V end was cut by 1 base, the J end by 7 bases, with 16 bases between. The germline CDR1 and CDR2 sequences are SGHVS and FQNEAQ. The length of the CDR3 is 16 residues. CDR3 loop: CASSLVGGGAVGELFF. In nucleotides, the CDR3 is TGTGCCAGCAGCTTAGTTGGAGGGGGGGCCGTCGGGGAGCTGTTTTTT.

This clone was observed once. The chain links TRBV29-1 to TRBJ2-7, with D possibly matching TRBD1 (5 bases). Germline V CDR1 and CDR2: SQVTM, ANQGSEA. This CDR3 spans 13 amino acids. Deletions cut 3 bases from V and 2 bases from J, with 11 bases between. This CDR3 reads CSVDGRDTYEQYF. CDR3 sequence (DNA): TGCAGCGTTGACGGCAGGGATACCTACGAGCAGTACTTC.

The chain is built from TRBV6-1 and TRBJ1-2; a possible D gene is TRBD1 (5 bases). Per the germline V gene, CDR1 is MNHNS and CDR2 is SASEGT. The V end was cut by 1 base, the J end by 8 bases, with 14 bases between. The CDR3 covers 14 residues. CDR3 loop: CASSEGGVFRGYTF. The DNA of the CDR3 is TGTGCCAGCAGTGAAGGGGGGGTTTTTCGAGGCTACACCTTC.

This chain joins TRBV19 and TRBJ1-6, with a tentative D call TRBD1 (6 bases). V lost 2 bases, J lost 7 bases, and 6 bases lay in between. The CDR3 extends over 13 amino acids. Germline CDR1 LNHDA, CDR2 SQIVND (reference sequence). As DNA, the CDR3 is TGTGCCAGTAGTATACAGGGGAATTCACCCCTCCACTTT. Amino acid sequence: CASSIQGNSPLHF. The whole variable domain, remainder taken from reference TRBV19 and TRBJ1-6, is DGGITQSPKYLFRKEGQNVTLSCEQNLNHDAMYWYRQDPGQGLRLIYYSQIVNDFQKGDIAEGYSVSREKKESFPLTVTSAQKNPTAFYLCASSIQGNSPLHFGNGTRLTVT.

CDR3 in DNA: TGTGCCAGCAGCTTAGCTGGGGCGAGAAATGAGCAGTTCTTC. It encodes CASSLAGARNEQFF. The chain combines TRBV7-2 with TRBJ2-1; TRBD1 is a possible D gene (5 bases). The V end lost 0 bases, the J end lost 7 bases, and 10 bases lay between the germline ends. The germline gives CDR1 SGHTA, CDR2 FQGNSA. The CDR3 has 14 amino acids.

This clone was recorded only once. The chain recombines TRBV14 with TRBJ1-2; D is unclear. V gave up 1 base and J gave up 8 bases, with 17 bases separating them. The CDR3 length is 15 residues. CDR1 is SGHDN and CDR2 is FVKESK in the germline V gene. This chain's CDR3 is CASSQGFSGVSGYTF. The DNA for the CDR3 is TGTGCCAGCAGCCAAGGATTTTCCGGGGTTTCCGGCTACACCTTC.

V gene TRBV5-1 combines with J gene TRBJ1-2, with D hard to call. Trimming removed 2 bases from V and 7 bases from J, with 15 bases in between. CDR3 size: 14 residues. Per the germline V gene, CDR1 is SGHRS and CDR2 is YFSETQ. The CDR3 region is CASSFDSRGSGYTF. The CDR3 DNA follows: TGCGCCAGCAGCTTTGATTCTCGAGGATCTGGCTACACCTTC.

The chain combines TRBV19 with TRBJ1-3; a weak D match, TRBD1 (6 bases). V dropped 5 bases and J dropped 0 bases, with 8 bases sitting between them. The CDR3 consists of 14 residues. CDR1 is LNHDA and CDR2 is SQIVND in the germline V gene (reference sequence). The chain's CDR3 is CASSQGNSGNTIYF. In DNA, the CDR3 is TGTGCCAGTAGTCAGGGGAACTCTGGAAACACCATATATTTT. Using reference TRBV19 and TRBJ1-3 for the parts outside the CDR3, the full variable domain is DGGITQSPKYLFRKEGQNVTLSCEQNLNHDAMYWYRQDPGQGLRLIYYSQIVNDFQKGDIAEGYSVSREKKESFPLTVTSAQKNPTAFYLCASSQGNSGNTIYFGEGSWLTVV.